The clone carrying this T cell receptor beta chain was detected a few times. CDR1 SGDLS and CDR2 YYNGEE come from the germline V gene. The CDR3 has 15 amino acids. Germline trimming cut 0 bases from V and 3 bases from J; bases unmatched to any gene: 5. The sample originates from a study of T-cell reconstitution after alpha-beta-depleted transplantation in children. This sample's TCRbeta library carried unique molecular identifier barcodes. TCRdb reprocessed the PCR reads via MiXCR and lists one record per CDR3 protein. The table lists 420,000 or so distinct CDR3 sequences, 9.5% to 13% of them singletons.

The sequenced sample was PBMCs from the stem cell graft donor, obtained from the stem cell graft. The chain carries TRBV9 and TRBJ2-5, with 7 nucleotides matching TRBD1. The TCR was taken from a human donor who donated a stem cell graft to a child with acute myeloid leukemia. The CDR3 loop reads CASSVGPGGEETQYF. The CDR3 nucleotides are TGTGCCAGCAGCGTAGGCCCAGGGGGAGAAGAGACCCAGTACTTC.